This T cell receptor (beta chain) comes out of a study of blood T cell repertoires in COVID-19. Assay used: immunoSEQ multiplex PCR; TCRdb lists only in-frame clones, some missing. The table records fewer than 500,000 clones, 85% to 90% of them present only once. V dropped 4 bases and J dropped 7; count of bases not matched to a gene: 6. Germline CDR1 is KGHDR and CDR2 is SFDVKD. The CDR3 has 15 amino acids. Recovery among Cohort 3 donors was established by two negative PCRs, clearance, or symptom resolution. The V gene is TRBV24-1, the J gene TRBJ2-3; TRBD2 agrees at 11 bases. The sequenced material came from PBMCs or T cells enriched from blood (not recorded which). The source is a man aged 30-40 years who had recovered from COVID-19. The CDR3 nucleotides are TGTGCCACCAGTGACCTAGCGGGAGGAGTAAATACGCAGTATTTT. It specifies CATSDLAGGVNTQYF.